These T cell receptor beta chains were read from a single sample in a study of shared clonotypes between healthy human individuals. The repertoire was sequenced with immunoSEQ multiplex PCR; TCRdb's copy has only in-frame clones and lacks some. Of some 200,000 clones detected, over 85% appear once; the ten largest clones hold 0.067%. The specimen sequenced was naive CD4+ T cells sorted from blood. These TCRs come from a woman in her twenties or thirties in good health. CDR3s include the opening cysteine and the closing phenylalanine or tryptophan. A D gene is named only where the DNA matches it firmly. Size tells how often a clone was seen (once, few, many) or the class of an expanded clone, and some rows leave it out.

v_call,clone_size,d_call,cdr3_length,j_call,cdr3_nt,cdr3_aa
TRBV19,.,TRBD1,14,TRBJ1-1,TGTGCCAGTAGTACGACAGGGGGCGCATCTGAAGCTTTCTTT,CASSTTGGASEAFF
TRBV11-1,.,.,13,TRBJ1-5,TGTGCCAGCAGCTTAACAATCAATCAGCCCCAGCATTTT,CASSLTINQPQHF
TRBV29-1,.,.,10,TRBJ2-3,TGCAGCGTTGGGACAGATACGCAGTATTTT,CSVGTDTQYF
TRBV4-2,.,TRBD2,16,TRBJ2-7,TGTGCCAGCAGCCAAGATGGGACTAGCGGCCCCTACGAGCAGTACTTC,CASSQDGTSGPYEQYF
TRBV18,.,.,16,TRBJ1-5,TGTGCCAGCTCACCACAGCGCAGGGGTAACAATCAGCCCCAGCATTTT,CASSPQRRGNNQPQHF
TRBV2,.,.,14,TRBJ2-7,TGTGCCAGCAGTGACCGGGACTCGCCCTACGAGCAGTACTTC,CASSDRDSPYEQYF
TRBV7-9,.,.,15,TRBJ2-7,TGTGCCAGCAGCTGGTCAAGACAGGGAGGTAACGAGCAGTACTTC,CASSWSRQGGNEQYF
TRBV28,.,.,14,TRBJ1-5,TGTGCCAGCAGCACTCGCAGGGATAATCAGCCCCAGCATTTT,CASSTRRDNQPQHF
TRBV18,.,.,13,TRBJ1-1,TGTGCCAGCTCACCGGTGGACAACACTGAAGCTTTCTTT,CASSPVDNTEAFF
TRBV5-4,.,TRBD1,15,TRBJ2-5,TGTGCCAGCAGCCACCCGGGACAGTTCCAAGAGACCCAGTACTTC,CASSHPGQFQETQYF
TRBV10-3,.,.,15,TRBJ2-1,TGTGCCATCAGTGAGTCGATATTGGGGGACAATGAGCAGTTCTTC,CAISESILGDNEQFF
TRBV19,.,TRBD1,18,TRBJ2-2,TGTGCCAGTAGTAACCAGGTGTGGGGACAGGTAAACACCGGGGAGCTGTTTTTT,CASSNQVWGQVNTGELFF
TRBV28,.,.,12,TRBJ1-5,TGTGCCAGCAGTTTACCCGTTCAGCCCCAGCATTTT,CASSLPVQPQHF
TRBV7-2,.,.,12,TRBJ2-5,TGTGCCAGCAGCACCCCGTTAGAGACCCAGTACTTC,CASSTPLETQYF
TRBV7-2,.,TRBD1,15,TRBJ1-2,TGTGCCAGCAGCTTAGACGGACAGGGAACCTATGGCTACACCTTC,CASSLDGQGTYGYTF
TRBV2,.,.,11,TRBJ2-5,TGTGCCAGCAGTGACCGGGGACACCAGTACTTC,CASSDRGHQYF
TRBV28,.,.,14,TRBJ1-1,TGTGCCAGCAGTTTTGCGGGGTACAGCACTGAAGCTTTCTTT,CASSFAGYSTEAFF
TRBV18,.,.,13,TRBJ1-1,TGTGCCAGCTCACCAGGGATAGGCACTGAAGCTTTCTTT,CASSPGIGTEAFF
TRBV5-1,.,TRBD1,18,TRBJ1-1,TGCGCCAGCAGCTTCCCAAGACAGGGGGCGCATATGAAAACTGAAGCTTTCTTT,CASSFPRQGAHMKTEAFF
TRBV5-5,.,.,15,TRBJ2-2,TGTGCCAGCAGCTCAGACGGGTTGCAAATAGGGGAGCTGTTTTTT,CASSSDGLQIGELFF
TRBV6-5,.,TRBD1,15,TRBJ2-7,TGTGCCAGCAGTTACTCGGGACAGGGGATCTACGAGCAGTACTTC,CASSYSGQGIYEQYF
TRBV28,.,.,13,TRBJ2-7,TGTGCCAGCAGTTCCCTAAGCTCCTACGAGCAGTACTTC,CASSSLSSYEQYF
TRBV7-3,.,TRBD2,16,TRBJ2-5,TGTGCCAGCAGCCAATCGGGGACTAGCGGCCAAGAGACCCAGTACTTC,CASSQSGTSGQETQYF
TRBV4-1,.,TRBD2,18,TRBJ2-4,TGCGCCAGCAGCCAACTGCTTTTAGCGGGAGCCAAACAAAACATTCAGTACTTC,CASSQLLLAGAKQNIQYF
TRBV4-1,.,TRBD1,16,TRBJ2-1,TGCGCCAGCAGCCAAGCTCCCAGGGGGTCCTACAATGAGCAGTTCTTC,CASSQAPRGSYNEQFF
TRBV15,.,TRBD1,16,TRBJ2-7,TGTGCCACCAGCAGAGTCGCGGGACAGGGTGTCAACGAGCAGTACTTC,CATSRVAGQGVNEQYF
TRBV2,.,.,12,TRBJ1-2,TGTGCCAGCAGTGCCACAGGGTATGGCTACACCTTC,CASSATGYGYTF
TRBV19,.,TRBD1,15,TRBJ2-6,TGTGCCAGTAGTGCGGACAGGTTGGGGGCCAACGTCCTGACTTTC,CASSADRLGANVLTF
TRBV27,few,TRBD2,15,TRBJ2-7,TGTGCCAGCAGTTCCCCGGGGGGAGCATCCTACGAGCAGTACTTC,CASSSPGGASYEQYF
TRBV18,once,TRBD2,16,TRBJ2-5,TGTGCCAGCTCACCACGTGGCAGCGGGGGTCGAGAGACCCAGTACTTC,CASSPRGSGGRETQYF
TRBV9,once,TRBD1,16,TRBJ1-2,TGTGCCAGCAGCATCGGGACAGGTCCTCCTAACTATGGCTACACCTTC,CASSIGTGPPNYGYTF
TRBV28,.,TRBD2,12,TRBJ2-7,TGTGCCAGCAGTTTACTAGCGGAGACCCCAGACTTC,CASSLLAETPDF
TRBV5-4,.,TRBD1,15,TRBJ2-7,TGTGCCAGCAGCTCGGGGACAGGGAGCTCCTACGAGCAGTACTTC,CASSSGTGSSYEQYF
TRBV4-1,once,TRBD1,16,TRBJ2-3,TGCGCCAGCAGCCAAGGCTTCAGGGGGTATGAAGATACGCAGTATTTT,CASSQGFRGYEDTQYF
TRBV30,.,TRBD1,12,TRBJ1-1,TGTGCCTGGAAGGACAGGGGGACTGAAGCTTTCTTT,CAWKDRGTEAFF
TRBV10-3,.,.,12,TRBJ2-1,TGTGCCATCAGCAACCGACAGAATGAGCAGTTCTTC,CAISNRQNEQFF
TRBV6-1,.,.,15,TRBJ1-1,TGTGCCAGCAGTGGACGGCTTGGGATTCCGGCTGAAGCTTTCTTT,CASSGRLGIPAEAFF
TRBV19,.,.,16,TRBJ1-5,TGTGCCAGTAGTATAACTCCCCAGCTATCTAATCAGCCCCAGCATTTT,CASSITPQLSNQPQHF
TRBV2,.,TRBD2,14,TRBJ2-2,TGTGCCAGCACGGGACTAGTGGGCACCGGGGAGCTGTTTTTT,CASTGLVGTGELFF
TRBV18,.,.,13,TRBJ2-5,TGTGCCAGCTCACCGGGAAGGGTTGAGACCCAGTACTTC,CASSPGRVETQYF
TRBV2,.,.,15,TRBJ2-3,TGTGCCAGCCCAATCGGCCCGATCCGGACAGATACGCAGTATTTT,CASPIGPIRTDTQYF
TRBV5-4,.,TRBD2,16,TRBJ2-1,TGTGCCAGCAGCTTGAGGAGCGGGAGGCCCTACAATGAGCAGTTCTTC,CASSLRSGRPYNEQFF